These 5 T cell receptor beta chains originate from one sample sequenced in a study of beta chain features in type 1 diabetes. General study points: There was a moderate but significant shortening of TCRB CDR3s in all four CD4+ subsets of Type 1 diabetes patients.

The antigens of these receptors remain unknown. As every portion of the isolated RNA was reverse transcribed, the sequencing read expressed TCRB transcripts. Generated by immunoSEQ multiplex PCR, the TCRdb table keeps only in-frame clones and is missing some. Of around 250,000 clones in the sample, around 24% are singletons; the top ten hold around 0.011%. Sequenced material: naive CD4+ T cells from blood. The receptors here all came from a woman in her 30s with type 1 diabetes.

The V gene is TRBV4-1, the J gene TRBJ2-1; 12 bases align to TRBD2. Germline trimming cut 5 bases from V and 1 base from J; bases unmatched to any gene: 6. This CDR3 comprises 17 residues. CDR1 and CDR2 (germline): MGHRA, YSYEKL. CDR3 sequence (DNA): TGCGCCAGCAGCTCTCGACTAGCGGGAGTTTCCTACAATGAGCAGTTCTTC. This gives the protein CASSSRLAGVSYNEQFF.

The genes are TRBV7-3 and TRBJ2-1, with TRBD2 identical over 11 bases. The trim removed 1 base at V and 6 bases at J, leaving 8 bases unmatched. Germline CDR1 is SGHTA and CDR2 is FQGTGA. This CDR3 comprises 17 residues. The CDR3 reads CASSLRAASGRTNEQFF. CDR3 sequence (DNA): TGTGCCAGCAGCTTAAGGGCGGCTAGCGGGAGGACCAATGAGCAGTTCTTC.

The genes are TRBV18 and TRBJ2-7; D ambiguous. This CDR3 region has 14 residues. V was clipped by 3 bases and J by 3 bases, with 12 bases between them. CDR1 and CDR2 (germline): KGHSH, LQKENI. As DNA, the CDR3 is TGTGCCAGCTCACCCTTTGGAGAAAACTACGAGCAGTACTTC. This gives the protein CASSPFGENYEQYF.

CDR3 bases: TGTGCCAGCAGCTTAGAGGGCGGAGGAGATACGCAGTATTTT. Its translation is CASSLEGGGDTQYF. This chain joins TRBV7-2 and TRBJ2-3; tentative D call: TRBD2 (5 bases). Trimming removed 1 base at V and 5 bases at J, with 10 bases between. Looked up from germline, CDR1 is SGHTA and CDR2 is FQGNSA. The length of the CDR3 is 14 residues.

Concerning this clone: Other nucleotide sequences from this sample produce the same CDR3. The gene calls are TRBV6-5 and TRBJ2-1; 11 bases map to TRBD2. The V and J ends lost 2 bases and 3 bases, in that order; junction bases with no gene match: 3. CDR1 is MNHEY and CDR2 is SVGAGI in the germline V gene. The CDR3 totals 16 residues. The CDR3 here is CASSYTGTSGYNEQFF. The CDR3 DNA sequence: TGTGCCAGCAGTTACACCGGGACTAGCGGCTACAATGAGCAGTTCTTC.